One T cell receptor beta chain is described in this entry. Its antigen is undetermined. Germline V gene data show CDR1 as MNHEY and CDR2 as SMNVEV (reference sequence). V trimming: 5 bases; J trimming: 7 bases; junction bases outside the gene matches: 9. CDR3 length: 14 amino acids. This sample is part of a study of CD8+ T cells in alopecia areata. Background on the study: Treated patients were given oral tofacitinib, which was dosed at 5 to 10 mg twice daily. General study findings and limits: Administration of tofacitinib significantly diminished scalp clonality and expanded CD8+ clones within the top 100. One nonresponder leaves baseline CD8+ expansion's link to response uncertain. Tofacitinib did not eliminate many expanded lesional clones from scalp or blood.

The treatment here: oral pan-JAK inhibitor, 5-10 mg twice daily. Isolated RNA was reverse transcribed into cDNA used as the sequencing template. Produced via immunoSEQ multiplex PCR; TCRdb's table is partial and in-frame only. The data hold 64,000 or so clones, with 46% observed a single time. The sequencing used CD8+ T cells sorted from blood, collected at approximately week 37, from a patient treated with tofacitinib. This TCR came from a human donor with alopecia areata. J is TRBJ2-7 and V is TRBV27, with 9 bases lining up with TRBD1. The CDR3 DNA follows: TGTGCCAGCAGTCGAGGGACAGGGACGGGAGAGCAGTACTTC. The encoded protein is CASSRGTGTGEQYF.